Each of the 27 T cell receptor beta chains below was sequenced from the same sample in a study of vaccination and CD4 T cells after COVID-19 (dated by TCRdb to between 2021 and 2024). In light of the paper, this sample's treatment or condition label describes: roughly 11-day PBMC culture with coronavirus spike peptide pools or control peptides (ViraFEST assay). These receptors are not linked to any known antigen. The library was prepared using PCR. The instrument given in TCRdb is Illumina iSeq 100. TCR sequencing of DNA from cultured CD4+ T cells used the Oncomine TCR Beta short-read assay at the Johns Hopkins FTIC core. TCRdb trimmed the raw reads at Q25, called clones with MiXCR and kept productive beta chains. CDR3 protein sequences are deduplicated, and each keeps its most common genes and DNA. The sample table records some 6,200 distinct CDR3 sequences; approximately 32% of these occur just once. The ten top clones hold 10% to 13% of the sample.

The sequencing used CD4+ T cells from blood, cultured in vitro, collected after SARS-CoV-2 vaccination. The receptors originated from a human donor who had recovered from COVID-19.

The chain couples TRBV7-9 to TRBJ1-1; 7 bases agree with TRBD1. Germline CDR1 is SEHNR and CDR2 is FQNEAQ (reference sequence). The length of the CDR3 is 13 residues. Trimming at V came to 7 bases and at J to 4 bases, leaving 6 bases not matched to a gene. DNA for the CDR3: TGTGCCAGCACCTTGACAGGGTTCACTGAAGCTTTCTTT. It encodes CASTLTGFTEAFF.

Relative to its sample, this clonotype is medium-sized. This chain connects TRBV20-1 to TRBJ2-5, with D possibly being TRBD1 (5 bases). The CDR3 loop spans 14 amino acids. The V gene lost 0 bases and the J gene lost 0 bases, with 8 bases spanning the gap. Germline-derived CDR1 and CDR2 are DFQATT and SNEGSKA (reference sequence). The CDR3 here is CSAREAGYQETQYF. The CDR3 DNA follows: TGCAGTGCTAGAGAGGCAGGGTACCAAGAGACCCAGTACTTC.

This sequence joins TRBV24-1 and TRBJ2-2; D might be TRBD2 (5 bases). The germline V gene encodes CDR1 KGHDR and CDR2 SFDVKD. V lost 5 bases and J 3 bases, leaving 9 bases between the germline ends. The CDR3 extends over 14 amino acids. The CDR3 DNA sequence: TGTGCCACCAGTGGTGAGGGCCACACCGGGGAGCTGTTTTTT. Residues: CATSGEGHTGELFF.

The rearrangement joins TRBV19 to TRBJ2-7; 9 bases line up with TRBD1. V shed 1 base, J shed 7 bases, and the junction held 8 bases outside the gene matches. There are 15 residues in the CDR3. The germline V gene encodes CDR1 LNHDA and CDR2 SQIVND (reference sequence). The CDR3 reads CASSIAVQGAREQYF. DNA for the CDR3: TGTGCCAGTAGTATAGCAGTACAGGGGGCGCGGGAGCAGTACTTC.

The chain recombines TRBV7-8 with TRBJ1-6, with TRBD1 matching 9 bases. Germline assignment: CDR1 SGHVS and CDR2 FQNEAQ. Trimming took 2 bases from V and 7 from J; bases not matched to a gene: 3. CDR3 size: 15 residues. The CDR3 bases are TGTGCCAGCAGCTTACAGGGGACAGGGAATTCACCCCTCCACTTT. Translating it yields CASSLQGTGNSPLHF.

The V gene is TRBV5-4, the J gene TRBJ2-1; TRBD2 matches at 10 bases. Trimming took 4 bases from V and 6 from J; bases not matched to a gene: 10. Germline-derived CDR1 and CDR2 are SGHNT and YYREEE (reference sequence). This CDR3 has 16 amino acids. CDR3 nucleotides: TGTGCCAGCAGCCTTGGGGGGTCTAGCGGGAGCAATGAGCAGTTCTTC. It encodes CASSLGGSSGSNEQFF.

This sequence joins TRBV6-1 and TRBJ2-7; 9 nucleotides line up with TRBD2. CDR1 is MNHNS and CDR2 is SASEGT in the germline V gene. There are 13 residues in the CDR3. J lost 7 bases, V lost 2 bases, and 3 bases had no gene match. The CDR3 reads CASSENLAGEQYF. The CDR3 DNA follows: TGTGCCAGCAGTGAAAATCTAGCGGGGGAGCAGTACTTC.

Only a few counts were recorded for this clonotype. The chain uses TRBV15 and TRBJ2-5; TRBD1 aligns across 12 bases. Germline CDR1 reads LNHNV; CDR2 reads YYDKDF (reference sequence). The V gene end was trimmed by 3 bases and the J gene end by 4 bases; junction bases not matched to a gene: 6. The CDR3 is 16 residues long. The CDR3 nucleotides read TGTGCCACCAGCAGGGGGGACAGGGGGCAAATAGAGACCCAGTACTTC. It is translated as CATSRGDRGQIETQYF.

The chain employs TRBV20-1 and TRBJ2-5; 8 bases map to TRBD2. Germline V gives CDR1 DFQATT, CDR2 SNEGSKA (reference sequence). The CDR3 is 16 amino acids. V trimming: 4 bases; J trimming: 1 base; junction bases outside the gene matches: 11. CDR3 residues: CSATLRGGRVQETQYF. The CDR3, as DNA: TGCAGTGCTACCCTTCGGGGGGGCCGTGTCCAAGAGACCCAGTACTTC.

The rearrangement uses TRBV6-1 and TRBJ2-7; 11 bases are a match to TRBD1. CDR1 and CDR2 from the germline V gene are MNHNS and SASEGT. V shed 5 bases and J 6 bases; nucleotides not matched to a gene: 6. This CDR3 region has 14 residues. CDR3 in DNA: TGTGCCAGCAGTACCGGACAGGGGGCGGGCGAGCAGTACTTC. Protein product: CASSTGQGAGEQYF.

This clonotype was seen a few times. The chain joins TRBV6-2 or TRBV6-3 to TRBJ1-6, with TRBD1 matching 11 bases. The CDR3 spans 12 residues. Germline-derived CDR1 and CDR2 are MNHEY and SVGEGT. Trimming at V came to 8 bases and at J to 10 bases, leaving 1 base not matched to a gene. The CDR3 DNA is TGTGCCAGCGGGACAGGGGGATCACCCCTCCACTTT. Its protein product is CASGTGGSPLHF.

The V gene is TRBV11-2, the J gene TRBJ2-5; a possible D gene is TRBD1 (6 bases). Trimming removed 0 bases at V and 1 base at J, with 6 bases between. CDR1 is SGHAT and CDR2 is FQNNGV in the germline V gene. The CDR3 loop spans 14 amino acids. CDR3 bases: TGTGCCAGCAGCTTAGACAGGGGCCAAGAGACCCAGTACTTC. Translation gives CASSLDRGQETQYF.

This clonotype is medium-sized within its sample. V and J are TRBV15 and TRBJ1-2; no reliable D call. Trimming took off 0 bases at V and 3 bases at J, with 8 bases between the two ends. There are 14 residues in the CDR3. The germline gives CDR1 LNHNV, CDR2 YYDKDF (reference sequence). CDR3 DNA: TGTGCCACCAGCAGAGATATACGGGACTATGGCTACACCTTC. Translation: CATSRDIRDYGYTF.

The gene calls are TRBV6-2 or TRBV6-3 and TRBJ2-5; D ambiguous. Germline lookup yields CDR1 MNHEY and CDR2 SVGEGT. This CDR3 has 14 amino acids. Trimming took off 2 bases at V and 2 bases at J, with 9 bases between the two ends. The CDR3 protein is CASSYGQLQETQYF. The DNA for the CDR3 is TGTGCCAGCAGTTACGGGCAGTTACAAGAGACCCAGTACTTC.

The rearrangement uses TRBV24-1 and TRBJ2-7; 11 nucleotides line up with TRBD1. The CDR3 covers 16 residues. V lost 4 bases and J lost 4; bases outside the gene matches: 8. CDR1 is KGHDR, CDR2 SFDVKD, per germline. The CDR3 loop is CATSDHPGTGGYEQYF. DNA for the CDR3: TGTGCCACCAGTGACCACCCCGGGACAGGGGGTTACGAGCAGTACTTC.

The chain couples TRBV20-1 to TRBJ2-1; weak D call: TRBD1 (6 bases). Germline CDR1 reads DFQATT; CDR2 reads SNEGSKA (reference sequence). The V gene lost 2 bases and the J gene lost 9 bases, with 20 bases spanning the gap. This CDR3 is 15 amino acids long. Here the CDR3 reads CSARPNQGTRLEQFF. The CDR3 DNA follows: TGCAGTGCTAGACCCAACCAGGGGACCCGCCTTGAGCAGTTCTTC.

This chain connects TRBV6-5 to TRBJ1-2; D is ambiguous. Germline V gives CDR1 MNHEY, CDR2 SVGAGI. The CDR3 consists of 13 residues. Between the trimmed V and J ends, which lost 4 bases and 2 bases, there was a span of 8 bases. The CDR3 here is CASSSDSNYGYTF. For the CDR3, the DNA is TGTGCCAGCAGTTCGGACTCCAACTATGGCTACACCTTC.

The rearrangement joins TRBV28 to TRBJ1-1; D gene uncertain. The germline V gene encodes CDR1 MDHEN and CDR2 SYDVKM. There are 15 residues in the CDR3. The V and J ends lost 6 bases and 11 bases respectively, with 25 bases between them. The CDR3 DNA is TGTGCCAGCAGCAGGAGATTCCGGGCCGCCGAAAGGGCTTTCTTT. Its protein product is CASSRRFRAAERAFF. The full variable domain, in which reference TRBV28 and TRBJ1-1 provide the parts outside the CDR3, is DVKVTQSSRYLVKRTGEKVFLECVQDMDHENMFWYRQDPGLGLRLIYFSYDVKMKEKGDIPEGYSVSREKKERFSLILESASTNQTSMYLCASSRRFRAAERAFFGQGTRLTVV.

V is TRBV20-1 and J is TRBJ1-5, with D uncertain. Trimming pared 2 bases from V and 4 bases from J, leaving 9 bases between. This CDR3 has 13 residues. Per the germline V gene, CDR1 is DFQATT and CDR2 is SNEGSKA (reference sequence). In nucleotides, the CDR3 is TGCAGTGCTAGATCCTGGGGTAATCAGCCCCAGCATTTT. Its protein product is CSARSWGNQPQHF.

This clonotype was found a few times. V usage is TRBV20-1 and J usage is TRBJ2-3, with TRBD1 matching 8 bases. V dropped 5 bases and J dropped 7; count of bases not matched to a gene: 17. Germline V CDR1 and CDR2: DFQATT, SNEGSKA (reference sequence). CDR3 length: 16 residues. The CDR3: CSAPEGGAGGVNTQYF. CDR3 in DNA: TGCAGTGCTCCCGAGGGCGGAGCAGGGGGCGTGAATACGCAGTATTTT.

This rearrangement joins TRBV6-5 to TRBJ2-7, with TRBD1 matching over 10 bases. The CDR3 loop spans 15 amino acids. The germline gives CDR1 MNHEY, CDR2 SVGAGI. V dropped 3 bases and J dropped 3; count of bases not matched to a gene: 5. CDR3 sequence: CASSYIGTGVYEQYF. CDR3 nucleotides: TGTGCCAGCAGTTATATTGGGACAGGGGTCTACGAGCAGTACTTC.

The rearrangement links TRBV7-2 to TRBJ2-7; 9 nucleotides agree with TRBD2. This CDR3 is built from 16 residues. V lost 1 base, J lost 0 bases, and 4 bases stayed unmatched. The germline V gene encodes CDR1 SGHTA and CDR2 FQGNSA. The DNA of the CDR3 is TGTGCCAGCAGCTTAGGGAGCGGGGGGCGCTCCTACGAGCAGTACTTC. It yields the protein CASSLGSGGRSYEQYF.

This rearrangement joins TRBV6-5 to TRBJ2-5; tentatively, D is TRBD2 (5 bases). This CDR3 comprises 14 residues. The germline V and J ends were trimmed by 0 bases and 10 bases, with 15 bases remaining between them. The V gene's germline CDR1 is MNHEY and CDR2 SVGAGI. The CDR3 loop is CASSYSPFRGNQYF. CDR3 DNA sequence: TGTGCCAGCAGTTACTCCCCCTTCCGGGGAAACCAGTACTTC.

The chain carries TRBV19 and TRBJ1-2; 10 bases match TRBD1. V dropped 5 bases and J dropped 8; count of bases not matched to a gene: 8. Germline loops: CDR1 LNHDA, CDR2 SQIVND (reference sequence). This CDR3 contains 14 residues. The CDR3 protein is CASSDTGQGSGYTF. The CDR3 DNA reads as TGTGCCAGTAGTGACACGGGACAGGGGAGCGGCTACACCTTC. The full variable domain, in which reference TRBV19 and TRBJ1-2 provide the parts outside the CDR3, is DGGITQSPKYLFRKEGQNVTLSCEQNLNHDAMYWYRQDPGQGLRLIYYSQIVNDFQKGDIAEGYSVSREKKESFPLTVTSAQKNPTAFYLCASSDTGQGSGYTFGSGTRLTVV.

This clonotype showed up just a few times. The rearrangement uses TRBV27 and TRBJ1-3; 7 bases align to TRBD1. Germline-derived CDR1 and CDR2 are MNHEY and SMNVEV (reference sequence). CDR3 length: 20 amino acids. V lost 4 bases and J lost 8; bases outside the gene matches: 26. CDR3 sequence reads: CASSSAVNTVQGLSGHTIYF. CDR3 DNA: TGTGCCAGCAGTTCAGCCGTTAACACCGTACAGGGGCTCTCCGGGCACACCATATATTTT.

Only a few counts were recorded for this clonotype. CDR3 sequence (DNA): TGTGCCAGCAGCCAGGGAAATACGCAGTATTTT. Protein product: CASSQGNTQYF. V gene TRBV6-1 combines with J gene TRBJ2-3, with D tentatively TRBD1 (5 bases). The V end lost 6 bases, the J end lost 7 bases, and 8 bases lay between the germline ends. Germline CDR1 reads MNHNS; CDR2 reads SASEGT. The CDR3 consists of 11 residues.

The chain joins TRBV6-4 to TRBJ2-1; 10 bases match TRBD2. V was clipped by 4 bases and J by 4 bases; unmatched bases: 7. CDR3 size: 16 residues. Per the germline V gene, CDR1 is MRHNA and CDR2 is SNTAGT. CDR3 amino acids: CASSGGRTSGYNEQFF. Written as DNA, the CDR3 is TGTGCCAGCAGTGGAGGGAGGACTAGCGGATACAATGAGCAGTTCTTC.